The clone carrying this T cell receptor (beta chain) was detected only once. Its antigen is not identified. An absence of ophthalmopathy progression within 18 months meant stable Graves' hyperthyroidism. The diagnostic basis comprised clinical symptoms, serum thyroxine and TRAb, thyroid ultrasound and orbital computed tomography. These data come from a study of T cells in Graves' hyperthyroidism and ophthalmopathy. The study, taken as a whole, reports: By a 13 V-J model, ophthalmopathy was set apart from stable hyperthyroidism. Most thyroid clonotypes with frequency above 0.001 were detected in blood.

CDR1 is KGHDR and CDR2 is SFDVKD in the germline V gene. CDR3 length: 13 residues. Amplification of TCR beta CDR3 regions was performed using RNA transcripts as template. The primer set for the first-round RT-PCR of the TCR CDR3 was HTBI. MiXCR, run by TCRdb on the multiplex PCR reads, gives a single entry per CDR3 protein. The table lists some 600,000 distinct CDR3 sequences, around 42% of them singletons. V and J are TRBV24-1 and TRBJ2-5, with 7 bases identical to TRBD2. Matching the DNA end better, TRBJ2-1 makes the J call doubtful. What was sequenced was peripheral blood or thyroid tissue (not recorded which). This sequence was found in a woman between 18 and 29 years old with Graves' hyperthyroidism. This chain's CDR3 is CASTGGRRYEQFF. DNA for the CDR3: TGTGCCAGCACGGGCGGGAGACGGTATGAGCAGTTCTTC.